This TCR beta chain was sequenced in a study of CD8+ T cells in alopecia areata. About the research overall: For treated patients, severity scores reflected the percentage of scalp area affected.

Extracted RNA was reverse transcribed, and the resulting cDNA served as sequencing template. Method: immunoSEQ multiplex PCR; TCRdb's copy keeps in-frame clones and lacks some. The table has 150,000 to 200,000 clones, roughly 53% seen once. Trimming at V came to 1 base and at J to 6 bases, leaving 5 bases not matched to a gene. CDR1 and CDR2 from the germline V gene are SGHVS and FNYEAQ. The length of the CDR3 is 17 residues. Specified treatment: oral pan-JAK inhibitor, 5-10 mg twice daily. Collected material from alopecia areata patients comprised lesional scalp punch biopsies and peripheral blood. This material consisted of CD8+ T cells sorted from blood, taken at week 24, from a patient treated with tofacitinib. The TCR comes from a human donor with alopecia areata. V is TRBV7-6 and J is TRBJ2-3; 15 bases agree with TRBD2. The CDR3 protein is CASSLGTSGGASDTQYF. CDR3 coding DNA: TGTGCCAGCAGCTTAGGGACTAGCGGGGGGGCCTCGGATACGCAGTATTTT.